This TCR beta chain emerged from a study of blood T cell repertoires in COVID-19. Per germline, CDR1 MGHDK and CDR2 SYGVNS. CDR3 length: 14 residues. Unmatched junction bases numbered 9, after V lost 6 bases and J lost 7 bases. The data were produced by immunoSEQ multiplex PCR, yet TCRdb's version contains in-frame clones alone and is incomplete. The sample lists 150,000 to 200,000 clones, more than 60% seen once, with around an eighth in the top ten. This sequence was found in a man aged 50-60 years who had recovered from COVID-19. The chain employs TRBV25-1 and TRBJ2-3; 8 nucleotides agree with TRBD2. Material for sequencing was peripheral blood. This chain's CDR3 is CASRAGDGTNTQYF. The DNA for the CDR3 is TGTGCCAGCAGAGCGGGAGACGGAACGAATACGCAGTATTTT.